A selection of T cell receptor beta chains follows, all from one sample in a study of HIV-infected patients and healthy controls. One entry per CDR3 protein results from TCRdb running MiXCR on the 5' RACE reads. The sample comprises under 20,000 distinct CDR3 sequences, over 5% of which are singletons, and under 2% rests with the top ten. Sequences were obtained from blood. The receptors come from an adult in good health. Both conserved end residues are part of each CDR3. Fields, in order: D gene, V gene, J gene, clone size, CDR3 protein, CDR3 DNA. D genes are given only for firm matches. Size tells how often a clone was seen, or its class if it is expanded.

TRBD1	TRBV6-6	TRBJ1-1	many	CASHHRGRENTEAFF	TGTGCCAGCCACCACAGGGGAAGGGAGAACACTGAAGCTTTCTTT
NA	TRBV20-1	TRBJ1-1	medium-sized	CSARWIRGGQHTEAFF	TGCAGTGCTAGGTGGATCCGGGGCGGCCAGCACACTGAAGCTTTCTTT
TRBD1	TRBV5-1	TRBJ1-5	medium-sized	CASSPGTGGIQPQHF	TGCGCCAGCAGTCCCGGGACAGGGGGCATTCAGCCCCAGCATTTT
NA	TRBV7-2	TRBJ1-2	many	CASSPYRFLNYGYTF	TGTGCCAGCAGCCCGTACAGGTTTCTAAACTATGGCTACACCTTC
NA	TRBV28	TRBJ2-5	many	CASSPVTRETQYF	TGTGCCAGCAGCCCTGTCACGAGGGAGACCCAGTACTTC
NA	TRBV28	TRBJ2-5	many	CASSLVGLTGETQYF	TGTGCCAGCAGTTTAGTAGGGCTCACGGGGGAGACCCAGTACTTC
NA	TRBV4-2	TRBJ2-1	many	CASSQEVGGANEQFF	TGTGCCAGCAGCCAAGAGGTAGGGGGGGCCAATGAGCAGTTCTTC
NA	TRBV4-2	TRBJ1-1	many	CASSQGPTGIMNTEAFF	TGTGCCAGCAGCCAAGGGCCAACAGGAATCATGAACACTGAAGCTTTCTTT
NA	TRBV7-8	TRBJ2-5	many	CASSLGQGETQYF	TGTGCCAGCAGCTTAGGGCAGGGAGAGACCCAGTACTTC
TRBD1	TRBV19	TRBJ1-1	many	CASSIVAPDRGRYRNTEAFF	TGTGCCAGTAGTATAGTTGCGCCCGACAGGGGCCGTTACCGGAACACTGAAGCTTTCTTT
TRBD2	TRBV7-9	TRBJ2-7	many	CASSPILAGEAREQYF	TGTGCCAGCAGCCCCATACTAGCGGGGGAGGCCCGGGAGCAGTACTTC
NA	TRBV9	TRBJ1-1	many	CASSAPGQLNTEAFF	TGTGCCAGCAGCGCTCCTGGACAGTTGAACACTGAAGCTTTCTTT
NA	TRBV5-4	TRBJ1-2	many	CASSPGGRESGYTF	TGTGCCAGCAGCCCCGGAGGCAGGGAGAGTGGCTACACCTTC
NA	TRBV12-3/TRBV12-4	TRBJ2-3	medium-sized	CASSTGVPDTQYF	TGTGCCAGCAGTACGGGGGTCCCAGATACGCAGTATTTT
TRBD1	TRBV9	TRBJ1-1	many	CASSVGGGPAAEAFF	TGTGCCAGCAGCGTAGGAGGGGGCCCCGCCGCTGAAGCTTTCTTT
TRBD1	TRBV29-1	TRBJ2-3	many	CSSRDSSTDTQYF	TGCAGCAGCCGGGACAGCAGCACAGATACGCAGTATTTT
TRBD1	TRBV6-1	TRBJ1-1	many	CASSPTGGIKTEAFF	TGTGCCAGCAGCCCTACAGGGGGCATAAAAACTGAAGCTTTCTTT
NA	TRBV12-3/TRBV12-4	TRBJ1-2	many	CASSVQAEYGYTF	TGTGCCAGCAGTGTCCAGGCTGAGTATGGCTACACCTTC
NA	TRBV7-2	TRBJ1-5	many	CASSLRVLAGQPQHF	TGTGCCAGCAGCTTACGTGTATTAGCCGGTCAGCCCCAGCATTTT
NA	TRBV25-1	TRBJ2-7	many	CASSGIGGARNEQYF	TGTGCCAGCAGTGGAATTGGGGGTGCCAGGAACGAGCAGTACTTC
NA	TRBV9	TRBJ2-2	many	CASSVDPGGIGELFF	TGTGCCAGCAGCGTAGATCCAGGGGGGATAGGGGAGCTGTTTTTT
NA	TRBV7-2	TRBJ2-3	few	CASSPFGHSTDTQYF	TGTGCCAGCAGCCCCTTTGGACACAGCACAGATACGCAGTATTTT
TRBD1	TRBV20-1	TRBJ2-3	medium-sized	CSAQTGDITDTQYF	TGCAGTGCTCAGACAGGGGATATCACAGATACGCAGTATTTT
NA	TRBV20-1	TRBJ1-1	many	CSAREGTVEAFF	TGCAGTGCTAGGGAGGGGACGGTTGAAGCTTTCTTT
NA	TRBV20-1	TRBJ2-7	many	CSARDMGVPEQYF	TGCAGTGCTAGAGATATGGGTGTTCCCGAGCAGTACTTC
TRBD1	TRBV12-3/TRBV12-4	TRBJ1-4	many	CASRDLRGLNEKLFF	TGTGCCAGCAGGGACCTGAGGGGGCTTAATGAAAAACTGTTTTTT
NA	TRBV12-2	TRBJ1-4	many	CASRPNRGRVREKLFF	TGTGCAAGTCGCCCCAACAGGGGCCGGGTGCGTGAAAAACTGTTTTTT
NA	TRBV7-9	TRBJ1-5	few	CASSFPAIGNQPQHF	TGTGCCAGCAGCTTCCCAGCCATCGGCAATCAGCCCCAGCATTTT
TRBD1	TRBV12-3/TRBV12-4	TRBJ1-2	many	CASTLAGGPSWGYTF	TGTGCCAGCACGTTAGCAGGGGGCCCCTCGTGGGGCTACACCTTC
TRBD1	TRBV19	TRBJ1-2	many	CASSKPPLLGQGDYGYTF	TGTGCCAGTAGTAAACCCCCTCTCTTGGGACAGGGCGACTATGGCTACACCTTC
TRBD2	TRBV4-3	TRBJ2-3	many	CASSRLAPGLAGATDTQYF	TGCGCCAGCAGCCGGCTCGCCCCCGGACTAGCGGGTGCCACAGATACGCAGTATTTT